This TCR beta chain was sequenced in a study of blood T cells in healthy people across ages. Germline trimming cut 7 bases from V and 5 bases from J; bases unmatched to any gene: 4. CDR1 LNHNV and CDR2 YYDKDF come from the germline V gene (reference sequence). This CDR3 comprises 14 residues. A second roughly 6 to 11 cycle PCR used barcoded and J-beta primers. Each TCR beta cDNA got a 12-nucleotide random molecular identifier. One entry per CDR3 protein results from TCRdb running MiXCR on the 5' RACE reads. This table has 700,000 to 900,000 distinct CDR3 sequences, roughly 50% appearing once. In this sample, this clonotype turned up once.

V and J are TRBV15 and TRBJ2-3; 12 nucleotides agree with TRBD1. The source material was blood. This sequence originates from an elderly man in good health. CDR3 sequence: CATTGQGAEDTQYF. The CDR3 bases are TGTGCCACCACGGGACAGGGGGCGGAAGATACGCAGTATTTT.